This T cell receptor (beta chain) came from a study of naive and memory T cell subsets. Study results and limitations: Findings for naive and memory subsets could not be checked against ground truth.

An equimolar mix of two oligonucleotides served as the beta constant-region primer for TRBC1 and TRBC2. Nested alpha and beta constant-region primers with the SP2 primer drove four PCR rounds on ligated cDNA. Using its own MiXCR run on the UMI-ligation and nested PCR reads, TCRdb lists one record per CDR3 protein. The data contain some 100,000 distinct CDR3 sequences, roughly 7.3% of them singletons. Cells stained for CD3, CD4, CD8, CD45RA, CD27 and viability were sorted into four CD45RA/CD27 subsets. This clonotype was seen repeatedly, ten times or more. Its antigen remains unknown. The specimen sequenced was central memory CD4+ T cells from blood. The clonotype originates from a human donor in good health.

DNA for the CDR3: TGCAGTGCTAGAAGGGCAGATAATGAAAAACTGTTTTTT. The encoded protein is CSARRADNEKLFF. The rearrangement links TRBV20-1 to TRBJ1-4; D ambiguous. This CDR3 spans 13 amino acids. Germline CDR1 and CDR2: DFQATT and SNEGSKA (reference sequence). The V end lost 2 bases, the J end lost 4 bases, and 8 bases lay between the germline ends.